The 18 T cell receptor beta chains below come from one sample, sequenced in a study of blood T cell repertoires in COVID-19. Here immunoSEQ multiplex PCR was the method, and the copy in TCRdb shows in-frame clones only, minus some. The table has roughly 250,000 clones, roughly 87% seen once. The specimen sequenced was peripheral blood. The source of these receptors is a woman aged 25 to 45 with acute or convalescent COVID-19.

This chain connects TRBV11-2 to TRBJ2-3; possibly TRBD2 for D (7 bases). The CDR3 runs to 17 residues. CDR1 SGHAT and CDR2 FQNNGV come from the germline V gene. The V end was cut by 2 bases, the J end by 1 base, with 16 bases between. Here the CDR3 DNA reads TGTGCCAGCAGCTTAAATGGGGGGGCCCTCGGCACAGATACGCAGTATTTT. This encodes CASSLNGGALGTDTQYF. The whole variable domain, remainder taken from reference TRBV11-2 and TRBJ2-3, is EAGVAQSPRYKIIEKRQSVAFWCNPISGHATLYWYQQILGQGPKLLIQFQNNGVVDDSQLPKDRFSAERLKGVDSTLKIQPAKLEDSAVYLCASSLNGGALGTDTQYFGPGTRLTVL.

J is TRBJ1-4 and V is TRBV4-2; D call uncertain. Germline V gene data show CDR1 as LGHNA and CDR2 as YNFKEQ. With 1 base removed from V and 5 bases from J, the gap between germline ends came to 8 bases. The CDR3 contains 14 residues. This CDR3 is CASSQVRGNEKLFF. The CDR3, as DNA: TGTGCCAGCAGCCAAGTACGAGGGAATGAAAAACTGTTTTTT.

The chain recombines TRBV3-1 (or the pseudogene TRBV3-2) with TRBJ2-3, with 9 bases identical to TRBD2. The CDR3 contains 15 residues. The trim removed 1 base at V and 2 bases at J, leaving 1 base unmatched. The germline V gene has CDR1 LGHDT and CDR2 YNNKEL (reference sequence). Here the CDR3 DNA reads TGTGCCAGCAGCCAAGGGACTAGCGCCACAGATACGCAGTATTTT. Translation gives CASSQGTSATDTQYF.

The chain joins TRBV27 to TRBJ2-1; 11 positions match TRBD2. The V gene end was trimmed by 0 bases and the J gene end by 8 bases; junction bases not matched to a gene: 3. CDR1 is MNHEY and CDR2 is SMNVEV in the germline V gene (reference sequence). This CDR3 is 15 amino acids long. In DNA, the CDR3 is TGTGCCAGCAGTTTATCATTAGCGGGAGGGGATGAGCAGTTCTTC. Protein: CASSLSLAGGDEQFF.

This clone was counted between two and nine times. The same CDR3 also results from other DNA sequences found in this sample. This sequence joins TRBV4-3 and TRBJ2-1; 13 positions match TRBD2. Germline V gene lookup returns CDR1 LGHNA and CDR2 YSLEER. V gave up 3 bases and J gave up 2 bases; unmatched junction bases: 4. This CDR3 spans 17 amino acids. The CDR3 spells CASSQRLAGGTYNEQFF. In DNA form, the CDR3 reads TGCGCCAGCAGCCAGCGACTAGCGGGAGGTACCTACAATGAGCAGTTCTTC.

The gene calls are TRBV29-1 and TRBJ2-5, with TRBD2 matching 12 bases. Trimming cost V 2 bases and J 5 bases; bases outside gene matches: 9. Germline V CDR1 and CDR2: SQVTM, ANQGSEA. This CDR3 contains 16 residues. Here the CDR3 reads CSVELLAGGSWETQYF. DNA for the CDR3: TGCAGCGTTGAATTACTAGCGGGAGGTTCATGGGAGACCCAGTACTTC.

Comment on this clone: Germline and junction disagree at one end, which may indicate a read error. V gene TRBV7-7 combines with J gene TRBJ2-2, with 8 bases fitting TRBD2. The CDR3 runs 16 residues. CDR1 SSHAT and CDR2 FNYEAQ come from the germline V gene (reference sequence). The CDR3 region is CASSLLPGGPSGELFF. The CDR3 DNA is TGTGCTAGCAGCTTACTTCCGGGAGGGCCAAGCGGGGAGCTGTTTTTT. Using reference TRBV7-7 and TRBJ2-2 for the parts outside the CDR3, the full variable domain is GAGVSQSPRYKVTKRGQDVTLRCDPISSHATLYWYQQALGQGPEFLTYFNYEAQPDKSGLPSDRFSAERPEGSISTLTIQRTEQRDSAMYRCASSLLPGGPSGELFFGEGSRLTVL.

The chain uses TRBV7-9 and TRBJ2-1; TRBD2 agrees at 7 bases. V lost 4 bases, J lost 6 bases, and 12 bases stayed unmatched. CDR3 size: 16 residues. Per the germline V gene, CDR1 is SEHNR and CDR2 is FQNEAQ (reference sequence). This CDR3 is CASSSPWASGTNEQFF. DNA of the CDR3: TGTGCCAGCAGCTCGCCCTGGGCTAGCGGAACCAATGAGCAGTTCTTC.

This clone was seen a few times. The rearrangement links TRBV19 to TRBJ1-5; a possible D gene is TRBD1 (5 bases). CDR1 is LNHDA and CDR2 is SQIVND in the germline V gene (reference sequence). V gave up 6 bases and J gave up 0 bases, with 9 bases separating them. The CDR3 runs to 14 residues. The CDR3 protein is CASSLGRSNQPQHF. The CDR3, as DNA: TGTGCCAGTAGCCTGGGGCGTAGCAATCAGCCCCAGCATTTT.

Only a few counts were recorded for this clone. The DNA for the CDR3 is TGTGCCAGCGGGCATCAGCCCCAGCATTTT. Residues: CASGHQPQHF. V is TRBV5-8 and J is TRBJ1-5, with D unclear. The CDR3 runs to 10 residues. Germline assignment: CDR1 SGHTS and CDR2 YDEGEE. V lost 7 bases and J lost 5, with 4 bases in between.

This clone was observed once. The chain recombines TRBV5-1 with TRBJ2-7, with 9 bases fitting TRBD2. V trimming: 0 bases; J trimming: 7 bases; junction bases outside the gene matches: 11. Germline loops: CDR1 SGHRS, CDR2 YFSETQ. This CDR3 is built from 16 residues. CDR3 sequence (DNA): TGCGCCAGCAGCTTGGGGTTGCTAGCGGGGCCTTCGGAGCAGTACTTC. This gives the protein CASSLGLLAGPSEQYF. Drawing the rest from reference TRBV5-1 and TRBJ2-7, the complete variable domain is KAGVTQTPRYLIKTRGQQVTLSCSPISGHRSVSWYQQTPGQGLQFLFEYFSETQRNKGNFPGRFSGRQFSNSRSEMNVSTLELGDSALYLCASSLGLLAGPSEQYFGPGTRLTVT.

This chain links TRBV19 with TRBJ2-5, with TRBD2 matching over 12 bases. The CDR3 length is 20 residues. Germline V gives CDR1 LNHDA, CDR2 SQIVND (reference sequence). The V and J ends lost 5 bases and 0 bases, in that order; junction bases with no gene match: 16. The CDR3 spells CASSPWDIWTSGTHQETQYF. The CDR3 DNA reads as TGTGCCAGTAGTCCTTGGGACATTTGGACTAGCGGGACGCACCAAGAGACCCAGTACTTC. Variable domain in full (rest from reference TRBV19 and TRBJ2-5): DGGITQSPKYLFRKEGQNVTLSCEQNLNHDAMYWYRQDPGQGLRLIYYSQIVNDFQKGDIAEGYSVSREKKESFPLTVTSAQKNPTAFYLCASSPWDIWTSGTHQETQYFGPGTRLLVL.

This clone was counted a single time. The CDR3 coding sequence is TGTGCCAGCAGCTGGGCTACCACCACATCACACACAGATACGCAGTATTTT. This sequence encodes CASSWATTTSHTDTQYF. V and J are TRBV11-3 and TRBJ2-3; no clear D gene. V was cut by 4 bases and J by 2 bases, with 19 bases left in between. The length of the CDR3 is 17 residues. CDR1 is SGHNT, CDR2 YENEEA, per germline.

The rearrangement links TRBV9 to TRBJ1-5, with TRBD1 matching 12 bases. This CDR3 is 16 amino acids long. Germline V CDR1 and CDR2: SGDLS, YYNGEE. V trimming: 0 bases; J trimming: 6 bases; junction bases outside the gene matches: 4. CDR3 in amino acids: CASSVGDRGLSQPQHF. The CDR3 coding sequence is TGTGCCAGCAGCGTAGGGGACAGGGGGCTGAGTCAGCCCCAGCATTTT.

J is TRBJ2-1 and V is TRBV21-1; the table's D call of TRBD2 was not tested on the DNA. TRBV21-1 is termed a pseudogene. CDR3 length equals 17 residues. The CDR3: CASSASVCGNSYNEQFF. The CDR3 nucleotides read TGTGCCAGCAGCGCAAGTGTGTGCGGGAACTCCTACAATGAGCAGTTCTTC.

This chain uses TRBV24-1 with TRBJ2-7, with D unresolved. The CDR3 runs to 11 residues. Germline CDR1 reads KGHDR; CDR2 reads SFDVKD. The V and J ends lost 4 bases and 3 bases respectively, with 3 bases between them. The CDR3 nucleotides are TGTGCCACCAGTGACCGCTACGAGCAGTACTTC. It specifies CATSDRYEQYF.

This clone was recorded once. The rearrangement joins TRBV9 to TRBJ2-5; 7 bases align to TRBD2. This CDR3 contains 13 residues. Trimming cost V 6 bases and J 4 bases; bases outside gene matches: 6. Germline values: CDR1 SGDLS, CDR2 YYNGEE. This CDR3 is CASTRGVGETQYF. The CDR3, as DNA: TGTGCCAGCACCCGGGGGGTCGGAGAGACCCAGTACTTC.

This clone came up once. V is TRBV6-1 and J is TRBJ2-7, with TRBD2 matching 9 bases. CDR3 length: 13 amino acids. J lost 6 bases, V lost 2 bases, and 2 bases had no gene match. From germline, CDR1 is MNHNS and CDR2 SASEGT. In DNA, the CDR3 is TGTGCCAGCAGTGAAATGACTAGCGGCGAGCAGTACTTC. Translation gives CASSEMTSGEQYF.